This T cell receptor (beta chain) was observed in a study of shared clonotypes between healthy human individuals. Naive CD8 cells lacked CD45RO, underwent positive selection for CCR7 and left out terminally differentiated effector memory CD45RA+ cells. Method: immunoSEQ multiplex PCR; TCRdb's copy keeps in-frame clones and lacks some. This sample carries approximately 740,000 clones, around 92% of them seen once, and the ten largest clones take around 24%. The V and J ends lost 5 bases and 2 bases respectively, with 7 bases between them. The CDR3 is 12 amino acids. The germline CDR1 and CDR2 sequences are SGHVS and FNYEAQ.

Specimen: naive CD8+ T cells sorted from blood. This clonotype was sampled from a young man in good health. The rearrangement joins TRBV7-6 to TRBJ2-7; D might be TRBD1 (5 bases). The CDR3 spells CASSLTAYEQYF. CDR3 sequence (DNA): TGTGCCAGCAGCCTGACAGCCTACGAGCAGTACTTC.